The 27 T cell receptor beta chains below all came from one sample that was sequenced in a study of T cells in Graves' hyperthyroidism and ophthalmopathy. It was RNA transcripts that yielded the amplified TCR beta CDR3 regions. HTBI primers were employed in a first-round RT-PCR of the TCR CDR3. TCRdb processed the multiplex PCR reads anew with MiXCR; each CDR3 protein has one entry. The sample lists 450,000 to 500,000 distinct CDR3 sequences, 22% occurring once. Material: blood. These receptors came from a woman between 65 and 79 years old with Graves' ophthalmopathy.

This rearrangement joins TRBV19 to TRBJ2-5; D may be TRBD2 (6 bases). The CDR3 length is 13 residues. Between the trimmed V and J ends, which lost 4 bases and 2 bases, there was a span of 8 bases. CDR1 LNHDA and CDR2 SQIVND come from the germline V gene (reference sequence). This CDR3 reads CASSKEGQETQYF. The DNA for the CDR3 is TGTGCCAGTAGTAAGGAGGGTCAAGAGACCCAGTACTTC.

There are a few counts of this clonotype. The V call is TRBV3-1, the J call TRBJ1-3; 8 positions agree with TRBD1. In germline, CDR1 is LGHDT, CDR2 YNNKEL (reference sequence). The CDR3 is 14 residues long. V lost 1 base, J lost 7 bases, and 3 bases stayed unmatched. CDR3 in DNA: TGTGCCAGCAGCCAAGGGACAGGGCGTAACACCATATATTTT. It yields the protein CASSQGTGRNTIYF.

This clonotype has a handful of counts. The CDR3, as DNA: TGTGCCATCAGCGACTTTGACAGGGGAGGCGGGGAGCTGTTTTTT. Protein product: CAISDFDRGGGELFF. The genes are TRBV10-3 and TRBJ2-2; 8 bases fit TRBD1. CDR3 size: 15 residues. Germline-derived CDR1 and CDR2 are ENHRY and SYGVKD. Germline trimming cut 6 bases from V and 7 bases from J; bases unmatched to any gene: 10.

The chain combines TRBV5-1 with TRBJ2-1, with a tentative D call TRBD2 (7 bases). V was clipped by 4 bases and J by 7 bases, with 18 bases between them. This CDR3 contains 15 residues. Per germline, CDR1 SGHRS and CDR2 YFSETQ. The CDR3: CASSGRGAPGNEQFF. As DNA, the CDR3 is TGCGCCAGCAGCGGCCGGGGGGCTCCAGGTAATGAGCAGTTCTTC.

This clonotype was seen a few times. This chain uses TRBV6-1 with TRBJ2-7; maybe TRBD2 (6 bases). Looked up from germline, CDR1 is MNHNS and CDR2 is SASEGT. This CDR3 is built from 14 residues. V lost 5 bases and J 4 bases, leaving 15 bases between the germline ends. DNA of the CDR3: TGTGCCAGCAGTTCGCGGGGTGAACGGTACGAGCAGTACTTC. It codes for CASSSRGERYEQYF.

To note about this clonotype: A much larger clone differs from this one at a single base, so this may be a read error. The chain couples TRBV12-3 or TRBV12-4 to TRBJ1-5, with a weak D call TRBD1 (6 bases). The length of the CDR3 is 14 residues. CDR3 protein: CASSLEGDRQPQQF. The CDR3 DNA reads as TGTGCCAGCAGTTTAGAGGGGGATAGGCAGCCCCAGCAGTTT.

V is TRBV19 and J is TRBJ1-2; maybe TRBD1 (6 bases). V gave up 0 bases and J gave up 4 bases, with 12 bases separating them. Germline CDR1 reads LNHDA; CDR2 reads SQIVND (reference sequence). CDR3 length: 15 amino acids. CDR3: CASSIEGGALYGYTF. The CDR3, as DNA: TGTGCCAGTAGTATAGAGGGGGGCGCCCTCTATGGCTACACCTTC.

This clonotype showed up just a few times. The chain uses TRBV5-1 and TRBJ2-1; D is perhaps TRBD2 (5 bases). The ends were cut back, 7 bases at V and 5 bases at J, with 13 bases in the middle. Germline CDR1 is SGHRS and CDR2 is YFSETQ. The CDR3 length is 13 residues. The CDR3 reads CASGLMHNNEQFF. The CDR3, as DNA: TGCGCCAGCGGACTTATGCATAACAATGAGCAGTTCTTC.

J is TRBJ1-2 and V is TRBV4-2; 9 bases line up with TRBD1. After removal of 1 base from V and 8 bases from J, the junction contained 14 bases not matched to a gene. There are 17 residues in the CDR3. Germline V gene sequence: CDR1 LGHNA, CDR2 YNFKEQ. The CDR3 sequence is CASSQAAWDRAPTGYTF. The CDR3 nucleotides read TGTGCCAGCAGCCAAGCCGCCTGGGACAGGGCACCCACAGGCTACACCTTC.

This clonotype has a handful of counts. CDR3 in amino acids: CASSYLDNSGSSYEQYF. Here the CDR3 DNA reads TGTGCCAGCAGTTACTTAGACAATAGCGGGAGCTCCTACGAGCAGTACTTC. The V gene is TRBV6-5, the J gene TRBJ2-7; 9 bases match TRBD2. Germline V gene data show CDR1 as MNHEY and CDR2 as SVGAGI. V lost 1 base, J lost 0 bases, and 7 bases stayed unmatched. The CDR3 is made up of 17 amino acids.

This clonotype showed up many times. The chain is built from TRBV2 and TRBJ2-2; 8 positions agree with TRBD1. V lost 6 bases to trimming and J lost 3 bases; unmatched junction nucleotides: 6. Germline-derived CDR1 and CDR2 are SNHLY and FYNNEI. The CDR3 contains 15 residues. The CDR3 region is CASRTGTGDTGELFF. The CDR3 DNA sequence: TGTGCCAGCAGAACCGGGACAGGCGACACCGGGGAGCTGTTTTTT.

The V gene is TRBV7-2, the J gene TRBJ2-5; 9 nucleotides match TRBD2. The trim removed 5 bases at V and 3 bases at J, leaving 7 bases unmatched. The CDR3 consists of 15 residues. Germline V gene data show CDR1 as SGHTA and CDR2 as FQGNSA. DNA for the CDR3: TGTGCCAGCAGCCCGGTAGCGGGAGAAAAAGAGACCCAGTACTTC. Translated: CASSPVAGEKETQYF.

In its sample, this clonotype was seen many times. CDR3 coding DNA: TGTGCCAGCAGCTTAGCGGGGACTAGCGGGAACTACGAGCAGTACTTC. The encoded protein is CASSLAGTSGNYEQYF. The chain has TRBV7-2 and TRBJ2-7, with 13 bases lining up with TRBD2. The CDR3 spans 16 residues. CDR1 and CDR2 from the germline V gene are SGHTA and FQGNSA. Trimming took 0 bases from V and 3 from J; bases not matched to a gene: 2.

The chain recombines TRBV5-6 with TRBJ1-4; D remains ambiguous. The CDR3 length is 15 residues. Per the germline V gene, CDR1 is SGHDT and CDR2 is YYEEEE. Trimming took off 2 bases at V and 8 bases at J, with 16 bases between the two ends. The CDR3 DNA is TGTGCCAGCAGCTTCTACACAAGGGTGAGAGAAAAACTGTTTTTT. This sequence encodes CASSFYTRVREKLFF. Full variable domain (remainder filled in from reference TRBV5-6 and TRBJ1-4): DAGVTQSPTHLIKTRGQQVTLRCSPKSGHDTVSWYQQALGQGPQFIFQYYEEEERQRGNFPDRFSGHQFPNYSSELNVNALLLGDSALYLCASSFYTRVREKLFFGSGTQLSVL.

In this sample, this clonotype turned up many times. This chain joins TRBV12-3 or TRBV12-4 and TRBJ1-5; D possibly corresponds to TRBD1 (6 bases). CDR3 length: 15 residues. V lost 6 bases and J 0 bases, leaving 12 bases between the germline ends. The CDR3, as DNA: TGTGCCAGCAGAAAAGACAGGAGTAGCAATCAGCCCCAGCATTTT. Its protein is CASRKDRSSNQPQHF.

This clonotype has a count of ten or more. The CDR3 DNA follows: TGTGCCTGGAGTAGCGGGAGTGCAGATACGCAGTATTTT. This gives the protein CAWSSGSADTQYF. V gene TRBV30 combines with J gene TRBJ2-3, with 8 bases that match TRBD2. This CDR3 is built from 13 residues. Trimming took 2 bases from V and 4 from J; bases not matched to a gene: 2. Germline V gene sequence: CDR1 GTSNPN, CDR2 SVGIG (reference sequence).

This clonotype was observed a handful of times. The V gene is TRBV5-4, the J gene TRBJ2-7; the D gene is possibly TRBD2 (6 bases). The CDR3 covers 14 residues. Germline V gives CDR1 SGHNT, CDR2 YYREEE (reference sequence). With 0 bases removed from V and 4 bases from J, the gap between germline ends came to 11 bases. CDR3 residues: CASSLELADYEQYF. The DNA of the CDR3 is TGTGCCAGCAGCTTGGAACTAGCTGATTACGAGCAGTACTTC.

This clonotype has ten or more counts. The chain employs TRBV6-5 and TRBJ2-7; D remains ambiguous. This CDR3 has 14 residues. The V gene lost 2 bases and the J gene lost 6 bases, with 14 bases spanning the gap. From germline, CDR1 is MNHEY and CDR2 SVGAGI. CDR3 amino acids: CASSYLGFLGEQYF. DNA of the CDR3: TGTGCCAGCAGTTACCTGGGGTTCTTGGGCGAGCAGTACTTC.

This chain connects TRBV7-8 to TRBJ2-7; D uncertain. Germline V CDR1 and CDR2: SGHVS, FQNEAQ. V was shortened by 5 bases and J by 0 bases, with 11 bases between the two germline ends. The CDR3 consists of 14 residues. CDR3 residues: CASSRTANSYEQYF. The CDR3 coding sequence is TGTGCCAGCAGCCGAACCGCCAACTCCTACGAGCAGTACTTC. Using reference TRBV7-8 and TRBJ2-7 for the parts outside the CDR3, the full variable domain is GAGVSQSPRYKVAKRGQDVALRCDPISGHVSLFWYQQALGQGPEFLTYFQNEAQLDKSGLPSDRFFAERPEGSVSTLKIQRTQQEDSAVYLCASSRTANSYEQYFGPGTRLTVT.

The chain combines TRBV20-1 with TRBJ1-6, with D possibly matching TRBD1 (5 bases). The CDR3 covers 15 residues. The V gene lost 3 bases and the J gene lost 3 bases, with 12 bases spanning the gap. The germline CDR1 and CDR2 sequences are DFQATT and SNEGSKA (reference sequence). DNA for the CDR3: TGCAGTGCTAGGACCAGGGAAGACTATAATTCACCCCTCCACTTT. It encodes CSARTREDYNSPLHF.

The V call is TRBV20-1, the J call TRBJ2-1; D might be TRBD2 (5 bases). Germline V gives CDR1 DFQATT, CDR2 SNEGSKA (reference sequence). The CDR3 loop spans 13 amino acids. DNA for the CDR3: TGCTCGACTATGGGTAGCTCCTACAATGAGCAGTTCTTC. Residues: CSTMGSSYNEQFF.

The V call is TRBV6-7, the J call TRBJ2-7, with TRBD1 as a possible D gene (5 bases). TRBV6-7 is an ORF, and what it does is uncertain. V was trimmed by 7 bases and J by 3 bases, leaving 13 bases between them. The CDR3 covers 13 residues. CDR3 sequence (DNA): TGTGCCAGCATCCTGACAGATCTCTACGAGCAGTACTTC. Protein: CASILTDLYEQYF.

This clonotype was seen repeatedly, ten times or more. This chain connects TRBV2 to TRBJ1-5; D is ambiguous. Germline CDR1 and CDR2: SNHLY and FYNNEI. V was shortened by 1 base and J by 2 bases, with 6 bases between the two germline ends. The CDR3 extends over 14 amino acids. CDR3: CASSEGGGNQPQHF. The CDR3 DNA sequence: TGTGCCAGCAGTGAAGGGGGTGGCAATCAGCCCCAGCATTTT.

This clonotype was recorded many times. V and J are TRBV6-1 and TRBJ1-2; a weak D match, TRBD1 (6 bases). Germline V gene sequence: CDR1 MNHNS, CDR2 SASEGT. Trimming took off 5 bases at V and 5 bases at J, with 12 bases between the two ends. CDR3 length equals 13 residues. The chain's CDR3 is CASSLDRLYGYTF. The CDR3 DNA reads TGTGCCAGCAGTTTGGACAGACTTTATGGCTACACCTTC.

This clonotype was seen ten or more times. The genes are TRBV28 and TRBJ2-5; D may be TRBD1 (6 bases). The ends were cut back, 7 bases at V and 2 bases at J, with 14 bases in the middle. Germline V gene data show CDR1 as MDHEN and CDR2 as SYDVKM. This CDR3 has 14 residues. The CDR3 spells CASTLYRGQETQYF. The CDR3 DNA is TGTGCCAGCACCCTCTATAGGGGGCAAGAGACCCAGTACTTC.

The gene calls are TRBV6-1 and TRBJ2-1; D perhaps matches TRBD1 (6 bases). The V end was cut by 3 bases, the J end by 7 bases, with 16 bases between. The CDR3 covers 15 residues. Germline V CDR1 and CDR2: MNHNS, SASEGT. The CDR3: CASSEDSSPRNEQFF. Written as DNA, the CDR3 is TGTGCCAGCAGTGAGGACAGCTCTCCAAGGAATGAGCAGTTCTTC.

This clonotype was counted many times. The gene calls are TRBV20-1 and TRBJ1-1; D is ambiguous. Per the germline V gene, CDR1 is DFQATT and CDR2 is SNEGSKA (reference sequence). With 2 bases removed from V and 4 bases from J, the gap between germline ends came to 17 bases. The CDR3 consists of 15 residues. The CDR3 sequence: CSARRREGLGTEAFF. The CDR3 region has the DNA TGCAGTGCTAGAAGACGGGAGGGTTTGGGCACTGAAGCTTTCTTT.